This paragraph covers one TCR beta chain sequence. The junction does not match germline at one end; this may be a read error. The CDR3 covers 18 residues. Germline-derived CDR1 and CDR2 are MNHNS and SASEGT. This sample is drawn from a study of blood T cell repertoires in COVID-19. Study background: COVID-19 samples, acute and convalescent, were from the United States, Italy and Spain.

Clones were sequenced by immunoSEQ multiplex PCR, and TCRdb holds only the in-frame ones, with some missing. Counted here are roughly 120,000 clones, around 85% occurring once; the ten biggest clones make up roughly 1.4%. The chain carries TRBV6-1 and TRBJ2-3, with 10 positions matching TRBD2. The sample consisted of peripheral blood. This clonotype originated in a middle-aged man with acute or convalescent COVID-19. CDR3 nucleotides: TGTGCCAGCAGTCAAGCTCTGGTAGCGGGGGGAAGGTCAGATACGCAGTATTTT. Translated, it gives CASSQALVAGGRSDTQYF.